This note documents a single T cell receptor beta chain sequence. Generated by immunoSEQ multiplex PCR, the TCRdb table keeps only in-frame clones and is missing some. The profile shows about 7,000 clones, 70% to 90% of them singletons. These data originate in a study of chemoradiotherapy in HPV16-positive cancers. The sample was gathered from a patient who underwent chemoradiotherapy. The receptor's source is a human donor with HPV-associated anogenital cancer.

CDR3 sequence reads: CASRRGFGNTEAFF. The CDR3 DNA follows: TGTGCCAGCAGACGGGGGTTCGGCAACACTGAAGCTTTCTTT. The rearrangement links TRBV11-2 to TRBJ1-1; perhaps TRBD1 as D (5 bases). In germline, CDR1 is SGHAT, CDR2 FQNNGV. The V end was cut by 6 bases, the J end by 2 bases, with 13 bases between. The CDR3 contains 14 residues.